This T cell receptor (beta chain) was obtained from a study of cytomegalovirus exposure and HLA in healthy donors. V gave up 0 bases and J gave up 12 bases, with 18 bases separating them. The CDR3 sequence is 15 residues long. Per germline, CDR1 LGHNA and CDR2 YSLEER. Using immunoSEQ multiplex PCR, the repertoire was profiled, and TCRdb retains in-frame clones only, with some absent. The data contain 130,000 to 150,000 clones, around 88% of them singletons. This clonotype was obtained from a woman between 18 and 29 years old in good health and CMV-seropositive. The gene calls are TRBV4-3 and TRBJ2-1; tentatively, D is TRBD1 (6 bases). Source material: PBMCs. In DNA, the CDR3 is TGCGCCAGCAGCCAAGATCCTAACAGGGAGCGTTCGCAGTTCTTC. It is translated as CASSQDPNRERSQFF.